Listed below are T cell receptor beta chains from one sample, sequenced in a study of cytomegalovirus exposure and HLA in healthy donors. TCRdb keeps only in-frame clones here, not all; method: immunoSEQ multiplex PCR. The sample contains 200,000 or so clones, 84% of which appear only once. Sequences were obtained from PBMCs. These receptors originate from a young man in good health and CMV-seropositive. The CDR3 runs from the conserved cysteine through the conserved F or W. Each record gives: D gene, clone size, V gene, J gene, CDR3 protein, CDR3 DNA. D genes are given only for firm matches. Some rows have no size entry. The others give once, few or many, or a class for an expanded clone.

d_gene: .
abundance: .
v_gene: TRBV5-1
j_gene: TRBJ2-3
CDR3aa: CASSRFGVGEDTQYF
CDR3nt: TGCGCCAGCAGCCGGTTCGGGGTCGGGGAAGATACGCAGTATTTT

d_gene: .
abundance: .
v_gene: TRBV10-3
j_gene: TRBJ2-7
CDR3aa: CAIRNRAGNYEQYF
CDR3nt: TGTGCCATCAGGAACAGGGCAGGGAACTACGAGCAGTACTTC

d_gene: .
abundance: .
v_gene: TRBV5-4
j_gene: TRBJ1-2
CDR3aa: CASSLERMGGWGYTF
CDR3nt: TGTGCCAGCAGCTTGGAACGGATGGGAGGGTGGGGCTACACCTTC

d_gene: .
abundance: .
v_gene: TRBV19
j_gene: TRBJ1-2
CDR3aa: CASSPGGDWGYTF
CDR3nt: TGTGCCAGTAGTCCCGGAGGTGATTGGGGCTACACCTTC

d_gene: TRBD1
abundance: many
v_gene: TRBV9
j_gene: TRBJ2-1
CDR3aa: CASSLDQGAASYNEQFF
CDR3nt: TGTGCCAGCAGCCTTGATCAGGGGGCGGCCTCCTACAATGAGCAGTTCTTC

d_gene: TRBD1
abundance: once
v_gene: TRBV7-9
j_gene: TRBJ1-1
CDR3aa: CASSPQGFTEAFF
CDR3nt: TGTGCCAGCAGCCCACAGGGGTTTACTGAAGCTTTCTTT

d_gene: .
abundance: .
v_gene: TRBV20-1
j_gene: TRBJ2-3
CDR3aa: CSASRGDTQYF
CDR3nt: TGCAGTGCTAGTCGGGGAGATACGCAGTATTTT

d_gene: TRBD1
abundance: .
v_gene: TRBV10-3
j_gene: TRBJ2-7
CDR3aa: CAISGGQGRYEQYF
CDR3nt: TGTGCCATCAGTGGGGGACAGGGTAGGTACGAGCAGTACTTC

d_gene: .
abundance: .
v_gene: TRBV6-1
j_gene: TRBJ2-7
CDR3aa: CASSEAQGWYEQYF
CDR3nt: TGTGCCAGCAGTGAAGCCCAGGGATGGTACGAGCAGTACTTC

d_gene: TRBD1
abundance: .
v_gene: TRBV4-1
j_gene: TRBJ2-4
CDR3aa: CASSQSQGSGDIQYF
CDR3nt: TGCGCCAGCAGCCAATCACAGGGGTCTGGTGACATTCAGTACTTC

d_gene: TRBD1
abundance: .
v_gene: TRBV28
j_gene: TRBJ2-3
CDR3aa: CASSSTGQGAVTQYF
CDR3nt: TGTGCCAGCAGCTCCACGGGACAGGGGGCTGTTACGCAGTATTTT

d_gene: TRBD1
abundance: .
v_gene: TRBV19
j_gene: TRBJ2-3
CDR3aa: CASSPRTGLSDTQYF
CDR3nt: TGTGCCAGTAGTCCCCGGACAGGGCTCTCAGATACGCAGTATTTT

d_gene: TRBD2
abundance: .
v_gene: TRBV13
j_gene: TRBJ2-1
CDR3aa: CASSLGGTTYNEQFF
CDR3nt: TGTGCCAGCAGCTTAGGGGGGACTACCTACAATGAGCAGTTCTTC

d_gene: TRBD1
abundance: .
v_gene: TRBV11-2
j_gene: TRBJ2-7
CDR3aa: CASSFDRLTGAEQYF
CDR3nt: TGTGCCAGCAGCTTCGACCGCTTGACAGGGGCCGAGCAGTACTTC

d_gene: .
abundance: .
v_gene: TRBV14
j_gene: TRBJ1-5
CDR3aa: CASSEAGFNQPQHF
CDR3nt: TGTGCCAGCAGTGAAGCAGGATTCAATCAGCCCCAGCATTTT

d_gene: .
abundance: few
v_gene: TRBV5-4
j_gene: TRBJ2-1
CDR3aa: CASSPLQGPYEQFF
CDR3nt: TGTGCCAGCAGCCCGTTACAGGGTCCATATGAGCAGTTCTTC

d_gene: TRBD1
abundance: .
v_gene: TRBV9
j_gene: TRBJ1-1
CDR3aa: CASSVESGGAGSFF
CDR3nt: TGTGCCAGCAGCGTAGAATCAGGGGGCGCAGGTTCTTTCTTT

d_gene: .
abundance: .
v_gene: TRBV6-5
j_gene: TRBJ1-5
CDR3aa: CASSYSGGPDQPQHF
CDR3nt: TGTGCCAGCAGTTACTCGGGGGGGCCAGATCAGCCCCAGCATTTT

d_gene: TRBD2
abundance: .
v_gene: TRBV9
j_gene: TRBJ2-3
CDR3aa: CASSVISGSRTDTQYF
CDR3nt: TGTGCCAGCAGCGTAATCAGCGGGAGTCGCACAGATACGCAGTATTTT

d_gene: TRBD2
abundance: .
v_gene: TRBV9
j_gene: TRBJ2-3
CDR3aa: CASSPRGSGGDTQYF
CDR3nt: TGTGCCAGCAGCCCAAGAGGTTCGGGGGGGGATACGCAGTATTTT

d_gene: TRBD2
abundance: .
v_gene: TRBV11-2
j_gene: TRBJ2-1
CDR3aa: CASSWGLAGQQFF
CDR3nt: TGTGCCAGCAGCTGGGGACTAGCGGGACAACAGTTCTTC

d_gene: TRBD2
abundance: .
v_gene: TRBV7-8
j_gene: TRBJ2-5
CDR3aa: CASSELGGTSGSRETQYF
CDR3nt: TGTGCCAGCAGCGAATTGGGAGGGACTAGCGGGAGCCGGGAGACCCAGTACTTC

d_gene: .
abundance: .
v_gene: TRBV29-1
j_gene: TRBJ1-1
CDR3aa: CSVYQTPGTEAFF
CDR3nt: TGCAGCGTCTACCAGACCCCGGGCACTGAAGCTTTCTTT

d_gene: .
abundance: .
v_gene: TRBV28
j_gene: TRBJ2-1
CDR3aa: CASVGVVYNEQFF
CDR3nt: TGTGCCAGTGTGGGCGTTGTCTACAATGAGCAGTTCTTC

d_gene: TRBD1
abundance: .
v_gene: TRBV7-3
j_gene: TRBJ2-2
CDR3aa: CASTRDRNTGELFF
CDR3nt: TGTGCCAGCACCCGGGACAGAAACACCGGGGAGCTGTTTTTT

d_gene: TRBD1
abundance: .
v_gene: TRBV7-9
j_gene: TRBJ2-1
CDR3aa: CASSTHTGGPYNEQFF
CDR3nt: TGTGCCAGCAGCACTCACACAGGGGGGCCATACAATGAGCAGTTCTTC

d_gene: TRBD2
abundance: once
v_gene: TRBV11-2
j_gene: TRBJ2-1
CDR3aa: CASSTYSGRGNEQFF
CDR3nt: TGTGCCAGCAGCACCTATAGCGGGAGAGGCAATGAGCAGTTCTTC

d_gene: TRBD1
abundance: few
v_gene: TRBV30
j_gene: TRBJ1-1
CDR3aa: CAGDRTRGTEAFF
CDR3nt: TGTGCCGGGGACAGGACGAGGGGGACTGAAGCTTTCTTT

d_gene: TRBD2
abundance: .
v_gene: TRBV28
j_gene: TRBJ2-1
CDR3aa: CASSLISGLSSYNEQFF
CDR3nt: TGTGCCAGCAGTTTAATTAGCGGGTTGAGCTCCTACAATGAGCAGTTCTTC

d_gene: .
abundance: .
v_gene: TRBV11-2
j_gene: TRBJ2-7
CDR3aa: CASSLVSGSSYEQYF
CDR3nt: TGTGCCAGCAGCTTAGTTTCAGGGTCCTCCTACGAGCAGTACTTC

d_gene: TRBD2
abundance: .
v_gene: TRBV29-1
j_gene: TRBJ2-1
CDR3aa: CSAWGAGGDSDEQFF
CDR3nt: TGCAGCGCCTGGGGTGCGGGAGGGGATTCTGACGAGCAGTTCTTC

d_gene: TRBD2
abundance: .
v_gene: TRBV9
j_gene: TRBJ2-4
CDR3aa: CASSASGLAKNIQYF
CDR3nt: TGTGCCAGCAGCGCTAGCGGTTTAGCCAAAAACATTCAGTACTTC

d_gene: TRBD1
abundance: .
v_gene: TRBV27
j_gene: TRBJ2-1
CDR3aa: CASRQGGYNEQFF
CDR3nt: TGTGCCAGCCGACAGGGGGGATACAATGAGCAGTTCTTC

d_gene: TRBD1
abundance: .
v_gene: TRBV19
j_gene: TRBJ1-5
CDR3aa: CASKDRGLQPQHF
CDR3nt: TGTGCCAGTAAGGACAGGGGGCTTCAGCCCCAGCATTTT

d_gene: .
abundance: .
v_gene: TRBV28
j_gene: TRBJ1-2
CDR3aa: CASISGGLYGYTF
CDR3nt: TGTGCCAGCATCTCGGGGGGGCTCTATGGCTACACCTTC

d_gene: .
abundance: .
v_gene: TRBV6-4
j_gene: TRBJ1-2
CDR3aa: CASSDSGLGRDGYTF
CDR3nt: TGTGCCAGCAGTGACTCGGGCCTAGGGAGGGATGGCTACACCTTC

d_gene: TRBD1
abundance: .
v_gene: TRBV10-3
j_gene: TRBJ1-2
CDR3aa: CAITLGTGFGGYTF
CDR3nt: TGTGCCATCACCCTGGGGACAGGATTTGGAGGCTACACCTTC

d_gene: TRBD1
abundance: .
v_gene: TRBV6-1
j_gene: TRBJ2-7
CDR3aa: CASRGQGPSSYEQYF
CDR3nt: TGTGCCAGCAGGGGACAGGGGCCGAGCTCCTACGAGCAGTACTTC

d_gene: TRBD2
abundance: .
v_gene: TRBV9
j_gene: TRBJ2-1
CDR3aa: CASSVGWGTSDEQFF
CDR3nt: TGTGCCAGCAGCGTGGGATGGGGGACTAGCGATGAGCAGTTCTTC

d_gene: TRBD2
abundance: .
v_gene: TRBV2
j_gene: TRBJ2-3
CDR3aa: CASSSGRGADTQYF
CDR3nt: TGTGCCAGCAGTAGCGGGAGGGGGGCAGATACGCAGTATTTT

d_gene: TRBD2
abundance: few
v_gene: TRBV30
j_gene: TRBJ2-6
CDR3aa: CAWNFGGAGANVLTF
CDR3nt: TGTGCCTGGAATTTTGGGGGGGCTGGGGCCAACGTCCTGACTTTC

d_gene: .
abundance: .
v_gene: TRBV28
j_gene: TRBJ2-1
CDR3aa: CASSRGSEQFF
CDR3nt: TGTGCCAGCAGTCGGGGGAGTGAGCAGTTCTTC

d_gene: TRBD1
abundance: .
v_gene: TRBV11-1
j_gene: TRBJ2-2
CDR3aa: CASTQMRDSNTGELFF
CDR3nt: TGTGCCAGCACTCAAATGAGGGACAGTAACACCGGGGAGCTGTTTTTT

d_gene: TRBD1
abundance: .
v_gene: TRBV6-1
j_gene: TRBJ2-7
CDR3aa: CASSEPPGGYEQYF
CDR3nt: TGTGCCAGCAGTGAACCTCCAGGGGGCTACGAGCAGTACTTC

d_gene: TRBD2
abundance: .
v_gene: TRBV13
j_gene: TRBJ2-3
CDR3aa: CASTFRGGTDTQYF
CDR3nt: TGTGCCAGCACCTTTAGGGGAGGGACAGATACGCAGTATTTT

d_gene: .
abundance: .
v_gene: TRBV28
j_gene: TRBJ1-2
CDR3aa: CASSSAHYGYTF
CDR3nt: TGTGCCAGCAGTTCCGCGCATTATGGCTACACCTTC